This T cell receptor beta chain was captured in a study of T cell responses to AZD1222 COVID-19 vaccine. Study-level findings and limits: Just a handful of AZD1222 recipients were seropositive at baseline. Nearly half of spike-specific TCRs reportedly target variant regions that are unmutated in the B.1.351 and B.1.1.7 variants. Spike-wide vaccine-associated CD4 TCRs dominated at 160-218 and 743-854.

Per the germline V gene, CDR1 is SGHDT and CDR2 is YYEEEE. The germline V and J ends were trimmed by 0 bases and 3 bases, with 16 bases remaining between them. This CDR3 region has 17 residues. On this clone: The antigen is not known.

Produced via immunoSEQ multiplex PCR; TCRdb's table is partial and in-frame only. The table has fewer than 200,000 clones, approximately 91% seen once. V is TRBV5-6 and J is TRBJ2-1; D is uncertain. The sequences come from peripheral blood, collected 28 days after the second AZD1222 dose. The source is an adult who received the AZD1222 COVID-19 vaccine. CDR3 DNA sequence: TGTGCCAGCAGCTTGGGCGACGGACGTCTTGGCTACAATGAGCAGTTCTTC. It is translated as CASSLGDGRLGYNEQFF.